The 21 T cell receptor beta chains below all came from one sample that was sequenced in a study of T cell responses to AZD1222 COVID-19 vaccine. Measured with immunoSEQ multiplex PCR; TCRdb has only the in-frame clones, and not every one. The repertoire consists of fewer than 120,000 clones, with about 87% occurring once and the leading ten covering approximately 15%. The sample consisted of peripheral blood, taken 28 days after the second AZD1222 dose. These receptors all stem from an adult who received the AZD1222 COVID-19 vaccine.

J is TRBJ2-1 and V is TRBV28, with 10 bases lining up with TRBD2. After removal of 4 bases from V and 2 bases from J, the junction contained 5 bases not matched to a gene. The CDR3 is 16 residues long. Per the germline V gene, CDR1 is MDHEN and CDR2 is SYDVKM. The CDR3 bases are TGTGCCAGCAGTTCCTCCGGGACTAGCGCCTACAATGAGCAGTTCTTC. Protein sequence: CASSSSGTSAYNEQFF.

The rearrangement links TRBV28 to TRBJ2-1, with no clear D. This CDR3 has 12 residues. The germline V gene has CDR1 MDHEN and CDR2 SYDVKM. Between the trimmed V and J ends, which lost 5 bases and 9 bases, there was a span of 11 bases. In nucleotides, the CDR3 is TGTGCCAGCAGTACGGCGTATTCTGAGCAGTTCTTC. This gives the protein CASSTAYSEQFF.

The chain carries TRBV19 and TRBJ2-6; 12 nucleotides align to TRBD2. The trim removed 7 bases at V and 2 bases at J, leaving 3 bases unmatched. The CDR3 is made up of 16 amino acids. Germline values: CDR1 LNHDA, CDR2 SQIVND (reference sequence). CDR3 loop: CASIRTSGTGANVLTF. CDR3 bases: TGTGCCAGTATCCGGACTAGCGGGACTGGGGCCAACGTCCTGACTTTC.

V is TRBV5-4 and J is TRBJ1-1; weak D call: TRBD1 (5 bases). Trimming stripped 1 base from V and 2 bases from J, with 21 bases between. Germline-derived CDR1 and CDR2 are SGHNT and YYREEE (reference sequence). This CDR3 is built from 18 residues. DNA of the CDR3: TGTGCCAGCAGCTTGTTATCTTGGTCGGGCAGGGTTAACACTGAAGCTTTCTTT. Translating it yields CASSLLSWSGRVNTEAFF.

The V call is TRBV19, the J call TRBJ1-4; tentatively, D is TRBD1 (6 bases). The CDR3 extends over 17 amino acids. Germline CDR1 is LNHDA and CDR2 is SQIVND (reference sequence). V was shortened by 2 bases and J by 4 bases, with 17 bases between the two germline ends. In DNA, the CDR3 is TGTGCCAGTAGTATACAGGTCGCTGGGGGGCTTAATGAAAAACTGTTTTTT. Amino acid sequence: CASSIQVAGGLNEKLFF.

The J gene is TRBJ2-1, the V gene TRBV10-1; D is undetermined. The length of the CDR3 is 14 residues. Germline V gene sequence: CDR1 WNHNN, CDR2 SYGVQD (reference sequence). V lost 4 bases and J lost 6, with 13 bases in between. Written as DNA, the CDR3 is TGCGCCAGCAGTGGTGGAAAGGCGAGCAATGAGCAGTTCTTC. Translated: CASSGGKASNEQFF.

CDR3 sequence (DNA): TGTGCCAGCTCACCATCAGGGTGGGGCACTGAAGCTTTCTTT. Protein sequence: CASSPSGWGTEAFF. This chain connects TRBV18 to TRBJ1-1, with D possibly matching TRBD1 (5 bases). The germline V gene encodes CDR1 KGHSH and CDR2 LQKENI. The CDR3 is made up of 14 amino acids. V gave up 2 bases and J gave up 4 bases, with 11 bases separating them.

This clone was seen just once. V is TRBV19 and J is TRBJ2-1, with D perhaps matching TRBD2 (6 bases). In germline, CDR1 is LNHDA, CDR2 SQIVND (reference sequence). The CDR3 totals 12 residues. The V end was cut by 3 bases, the J end by 7 bases, with 7 bases between. CDR3 sequence reads: CASSMTSNEQFF. The CDR3 DNA reads TGTGCCAGTAGTATGACTAGTAATGAGCAGTTCTTC.

The CDR3 spells CASSAMGANTEAFF. CDR3 in DNA: TGTGCCAGCAGCGCGATGGGGGCGAACACTGAAGCTTTCTTT. The chain is built from TRBV3-1 (or the pseudogene TRBV3-2) and TRBJ1-1; D may be TRBD1 (6 bases). CDR1 is LGHDT and CDR2 is YNNKEL in the germline V gene (reference sequence). The CDR3 runs to 14 residues. Trimming took off 5 bases at V and 1 base at J, with 11 bases between the two ends.

For the CDR3, the DNA is TGTGCCAGCAGCGCCCCACAGGGGAGCTATGGCTACACCTTC. The encoded protein is CASSAPQGSYGYTF. The chain recombines TRBV7-9 with TRBJ1-2, with 7 bases fitting TRBD1. The CDR3 contains 14 residues. Per the germline V gene, CDR1 is SEHNR and CDR2 is FQNEAQ (reference sequence). After removal of 5 bases from V and 4 bases from J, the junction contained 7 bases not matched to a gene. Supplemented by reference TRBV7-9 and TRBJ1-2, the full variable domain reads DTGVSQNPRHKITKRGQNVTFRCDPISEHNRLYWYRQTLGQGPEFLTYFQNEAQLEKSRLLSDRFSAERPKGSFSTLEIQRTEQGDSAMYLCASSAPQGSYGYTFGSGTRLTVV.

The chain links TRBV20-1 to TRBJ2-5; D may be TRBD1 (7 bases). Germline V gene sequence: CDR1 DFQATT, CDR2 SNEGSKA (reference sequence). V was pared by 3 bases and J by 2 bases, with 13 bases between. This CDR3 comprises 14 residues. This chain's CDR3 is CSASRQGGQETQYF. CDR3 sequence (DNA): TGCAGTGCTAGTCGGCAGGGGGGTCAAGAGACCCAGTACTTC.

This chain connects TRBV2 to TRBJ2-7; 10 bases line up with TRBD1. CDR1 is SNHLY and CDR2 is FYNNEI in the germline V gene. The CDR3 has 14 amino acids. The J segment lost 2 bases and the V segment lost 6 bases, leaving 4 bases of the junction unmatched. Here the CDR3 DNA reads TGTGCCAGCAGGTCCGGGACAGGGGCCTACGAGCAGTACTTC. Its protein is CASRSGTGAYEQYF.

The rearrangement uses TRBV7-9 and TRBJ1-2; D is unresolved. This CDR3 is built from 12 residues. Looked up from germline, CDR1 is SEHNR and CDR2 is FQNEAQ (reference sequence). V gave up 0 bases and J gave up 8 bases, with 7 bases separating them. CDR3: CASSLAGYGYTF. The CDR3 DNA is TGTGCCAGCAGCTTAGCGGGTTACGGCTACACCTTC.

This clone was recorded only once. The V gene is TRBV7-9, the J gene TRBJ2-5, with TRBD2 matching over 10 bases. Germline V lookup: CDR1 SEHNR, CDR2 FQNEAQ (reference sequence). V shed 3 bases and J 3 bases; nucleotides not matched to a gene: 10. CDR3 length equals 17 residues. This CDR3 reads CASSFSASGGPKETQYF. CDR3 sequence (DNA): TGTGCCAGCAGCTTTTCGGCTAGCGGGGGCCCGAAAGAGACCCAGTACTTC.

The chain joins TRBV5-1 to TRBJ2-3; a possible D gene is TRBD2 (5 bases). Germline V CDR1 and CDR2: SGHRS, YFSETQ. This CDR3 is built from 15 residues. The germline V and J ends were trimmed by 4 bases and 6 bases, with 18 bases remaining between them. Here the CDR3 DNA reads TGCGCCAGCAGCCTTAGCGTGGGCTTGGGTGATACGCAGTATTTT. Amino acid sequence: CASSLSVGLGDTQYF.

The rearrangement links TRBV14 to TRBJ2-3, with D perhaps TRBD2 (7 bases). This CDR3 region has 16 residues. V was trimmed by 4 bases and J by 1 base, leaving 15 bases between them. Per the germline V gene, CDR1 is SGHDN and CDR2 is FVKESK. The CDR3 reads CASSLRGGAGTDTQYF. CDR3 bases: TGTGCCAGCAGCCTGAGGGGGGGCGCCGGCACAGATACGCAGTATTTT.

The chain is built from TRBV28 and TRBJ2-5; possibly TRBD2 for D (7 bases). The CDR3 has 15 residues. Trimming left V 6 bases short and J 5 bases short, with 19 bases between. The germline V gene encodes CDR1 MDHEN and CDR2 SYDVKM. CDR3 coding DNA: TGTGCCAGCAGGGAGGGGGGGGTACAACAGGAGACCCAGTACTTC. It encodes CASREGGVQQETQYF.

This clone was seen a single time. The V gene is TRBV7-9, the J gene TRBJ1-1, with D uncertain. The CDR3 length is 13 residues. CDR1 is SEHNR and CDR2 is FQNEAQ in the germline V gene (reference sequence). The ends were cut back, 7 bases at V and 3 bases at J, with 12 bases in the middle. The DNA for the CDR3 is TGTGCCAGCATAGGTAACTGGGACACTGAAGCTTTCTTT. Encoded protein: CASIGNWDTEAFF.

The gene calls are TRBV5-5 and TRBJ2-3; 10 nucleotides match TRBD2. With V trimmed by 0 bases and J by 6 bases, 1 base remained unmatched. Germline values: CDR1 SGHKS, CDR2 YYEKEE (reference sequence). This CDR3 has 14 amino acids. CDR3: CASSLGGLADTQYF. CDR3 DNA: TGTGCCAGCAGCTTGGGGGGACTAGCGGATACGCAGTATTTT.

The chain uses TRBV6-1 and TRBJ1-6; D unresolved. Trimming pared 1 base from V and 7 bases from J, leaving 5 bases between. This CDR3 comprises 13 residues. Germline V gene data show CDR1 as MNHNS and CDR2 as SASEGT. CDR3 loop: CASSEGRNSPLHF. The CDR3 DNA reads TGTGCCAGCAGTGAAGGACGAAATTCACCCCTCCACTTT.

This clone was observed a few times. The V and J genes are TRBV19 and TRBJ2-4, with TRBD1 identical over 7 bases. Losses at the gene ends were 6 bases for V and 6 bases for J; bases not matched to a gene: 2. This CDR3 is built from 12 residues. The germline V gene has CDR1 LNHDA and CDR2 SQIVND (reference sequence). The CDR3 DNA reads as TGTGCCAGTAGCCCAGGGGGAAACATTCAGTACTTC. Translated, it gives CASSPGGNIQYF.